This T cell receptor (beta chain) was sequenced for a study of T cell responses to AZD1222 COVID-19 vaccine. Study-wide points: Targets within unmutated variant regions were reportedly found for nearly half of spike-specific TCRs.

The ends lost 5 bases at V and 0 bases at J; junction bases unmatched: 5. In germline, CDR1 is LGHNA, CDR2 YNFKEQ. The CDR3 sequence is 16 residues long. Turning to this clone: Its cognate antigen is unknown.

This table comes from immunoSEQ multiplex PCR, and its TCRdb copy is limited to in-frame clones, with some not included. The sample has fewer than 150,000 clones, around 94% seen once. Pooling covered second doses at about 4 or about 12 weeks. The sequenced sample was peripheral blood, obtained 28 days after the second AZD1222 dose. J is TRBJ2-3 and V is TRBV4-2; 10 nucleotides align to TRBD1. The sequence came from an adult who received the AZD1222 COVID-19 vaccine. The CDR3 region is CASSDRQGASTDTQYF. The CDR3 DNA sequence: TGTGCCAGCAGCGACCGACAGGGGGCTAGCACAGATACGCAGTATTTT.